The present entry profiles one TCR beta chain with its context. Its target is not known. The method was immunoSEQ multiplex PCR; TCRdb's version includes in-frame clones alone and lacks a portion of them. The table lists roughly 150,000 clones, roughly nine tenths of them singletons. The data were taken from a study of T cell responses to AZD1222 COVID-19 vaccine. Study-level findings and limits: Spike-specific TCR depth and breadth grew after two AZD1222 doses.

The CDR3 has 11 residues. The germline CDR1 and CDR2 sequences are SQVTM and ANQGSEA. Trimming shortened V by 4 bases and J by 5 bases, and 6 bases separated the two germline ends. The TCR originated in an adult who had recovered from COVID-19. The specimen comprised peripheral blood, sampled after recovery from COVID-19. The chain links TRBV29-1 to TRBJ2-1; TRBD2 might be the D (5 bases). The CDR3 reads CSVARDNEQFF. CDR3 DNA sequence: TGCAGCGTTGCGAGGGACAATGAGCAGTTCTTC.